Given below is one TCR beta chain in context. Its antigen is currently unknown. The CDR3 covers 14 residues. Trimming left V 1 base short and J 1 base short, with 7 bases between. CDR1 SGHVS and CDR2 FQNEAQ come from the germline V gene. Using immunoSEQ multiplex PCR, the repertoire was profiled, and TCRdb retains in-frame clones only, with some absent. The sample has just over 25,000 clones, about 85% seen once. This sample was included in a study of lymphopenia after photon versus proton radiotherapy. Whole-study findings and limits: Photon-treated patients lost naive T cells and TCR diversity; proton-treated stayed stable.

This TCR was recovered from a man under 40 with gastric cancer. The gene calls are TRBV7-8 and TRBJ2-5; D call uncertain. Here the sequenced sample was peripheral blood, taken from a patient treated with photon-based radiotherapy. The CDR3 coding sequence is TGTGCCAGCAGCTTAGTCACGGCCCAAGAGACCCAGTACTTC. It encodes CASSLVTAQETQYF.